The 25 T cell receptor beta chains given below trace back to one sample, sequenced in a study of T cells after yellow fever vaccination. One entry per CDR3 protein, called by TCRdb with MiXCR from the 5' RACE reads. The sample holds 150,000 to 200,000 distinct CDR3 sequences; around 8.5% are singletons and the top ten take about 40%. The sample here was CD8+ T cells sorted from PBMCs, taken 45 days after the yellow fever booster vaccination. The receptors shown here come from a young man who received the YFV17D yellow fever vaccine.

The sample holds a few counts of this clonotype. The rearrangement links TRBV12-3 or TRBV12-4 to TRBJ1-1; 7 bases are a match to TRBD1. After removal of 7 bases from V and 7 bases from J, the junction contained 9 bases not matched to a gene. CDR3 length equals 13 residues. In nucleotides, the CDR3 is TGTGCCAGCAAAACGACAGGGTCAGGTGAAGCTTTCTTT. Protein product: CASKTTGSGEAFF.

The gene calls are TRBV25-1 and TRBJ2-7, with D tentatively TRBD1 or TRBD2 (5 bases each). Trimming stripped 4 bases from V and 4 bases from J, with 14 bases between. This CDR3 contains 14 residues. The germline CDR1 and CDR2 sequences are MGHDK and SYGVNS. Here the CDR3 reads CASSAPGRPYEQYF. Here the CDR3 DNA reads TGTGCCAGCAGTGCTCCGGGACGGCCGTACGAGCAGTACTTC.

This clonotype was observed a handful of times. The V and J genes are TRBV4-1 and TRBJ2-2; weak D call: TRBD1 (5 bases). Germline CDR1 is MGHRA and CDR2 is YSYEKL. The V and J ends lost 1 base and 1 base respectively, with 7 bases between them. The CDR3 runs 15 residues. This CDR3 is CASSQGTRNTGELFF. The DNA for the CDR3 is TGCGCCAGCAGCCAAGGGACACGGAACACCGGGGAGCTGTTTTTT.

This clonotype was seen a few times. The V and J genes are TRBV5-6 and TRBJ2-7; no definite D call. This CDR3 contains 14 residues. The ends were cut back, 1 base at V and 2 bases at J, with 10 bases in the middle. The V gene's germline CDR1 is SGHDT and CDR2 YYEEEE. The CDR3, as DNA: TGTGCCAGCAGCTTGTCCGGGCAAACCTACGAGCAGTACTTC. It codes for CASSLSGQTYEQYF.

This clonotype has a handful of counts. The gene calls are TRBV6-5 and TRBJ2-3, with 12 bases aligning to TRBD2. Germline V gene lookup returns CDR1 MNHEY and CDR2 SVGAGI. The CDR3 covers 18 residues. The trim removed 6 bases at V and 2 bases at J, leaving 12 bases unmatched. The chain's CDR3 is CASSRTSGGRSSTDTQYF. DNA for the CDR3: TGTGCCAGCAGCCGCACTAGCGGGGGGCGCTCCTCCACAGATACGCAGTATTTT.

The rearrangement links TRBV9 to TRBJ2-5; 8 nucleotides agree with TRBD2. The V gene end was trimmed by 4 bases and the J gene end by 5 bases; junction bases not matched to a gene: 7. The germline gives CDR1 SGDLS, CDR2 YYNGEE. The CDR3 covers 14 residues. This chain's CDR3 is CASSSGGLVETQYF. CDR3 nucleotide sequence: TGTGCCAGCAGCTCGGGGGGGTTGGTGGAGACCCAGTACTTC.

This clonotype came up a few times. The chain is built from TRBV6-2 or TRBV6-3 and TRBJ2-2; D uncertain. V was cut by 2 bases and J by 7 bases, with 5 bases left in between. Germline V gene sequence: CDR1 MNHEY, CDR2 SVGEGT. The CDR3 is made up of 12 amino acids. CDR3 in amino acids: CASSYHGGELFF. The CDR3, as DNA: TGTGCCAGCAGTTACCATGGCGGGGAGCTGTTTTTT.

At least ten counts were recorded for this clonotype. In DNA form, the CDR3 reads TGCGCCAGCAGCGCCACAGGGTTCCCCTCCTACGAGCAGTACTTC. This translates into CASSATGFPSYEQYF. V gene TRBV5-1 combines with J gene TRBJ2-7; weak D call: TRBD1 (6 bases). V was cut by 4 bases and J by 0 bases, with 14 bases left in between. The length of the CDR3 is 15 residues. Germline values: CDR1 SGHRS, CDR2 YFSETQ.

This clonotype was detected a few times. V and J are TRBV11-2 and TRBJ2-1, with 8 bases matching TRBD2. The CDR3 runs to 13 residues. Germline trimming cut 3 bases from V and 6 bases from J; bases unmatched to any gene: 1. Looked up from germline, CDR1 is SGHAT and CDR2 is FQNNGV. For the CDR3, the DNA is TGTGCCAGCAGCTTGACTAGCGTCAATGAGCAGTTCTTC. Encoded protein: CASSLTSVNEQFF. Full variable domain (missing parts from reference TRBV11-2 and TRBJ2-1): EAGVAQSPRYKIIEKRQSVAFWCNPISGHATLYWYQQILGQGPKLLIQFQNNGVVDDSQLPKDRFSAERLKGVDSTLKIQPAKLEDSAVYLCASSLTSVNEQFFGPGTRLTVL.

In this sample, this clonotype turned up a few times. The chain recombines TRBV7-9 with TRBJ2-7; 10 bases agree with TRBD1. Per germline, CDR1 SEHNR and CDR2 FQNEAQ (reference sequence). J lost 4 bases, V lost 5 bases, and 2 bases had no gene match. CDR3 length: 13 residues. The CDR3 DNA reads TGTGCCAGCAGCGACAGGGGGCTGTACGAGCAGTACTTC. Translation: CASSDRGLYEQYF.

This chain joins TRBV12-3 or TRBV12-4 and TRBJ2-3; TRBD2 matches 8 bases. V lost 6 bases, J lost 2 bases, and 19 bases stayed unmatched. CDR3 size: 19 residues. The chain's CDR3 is CASRGLLAGFSRLTDTQYF. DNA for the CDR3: TGTGCCAGCAGGGGTCTCCTAGCGGGCTTTTCCCGGCTCACAGATACGCAGTATTTT.

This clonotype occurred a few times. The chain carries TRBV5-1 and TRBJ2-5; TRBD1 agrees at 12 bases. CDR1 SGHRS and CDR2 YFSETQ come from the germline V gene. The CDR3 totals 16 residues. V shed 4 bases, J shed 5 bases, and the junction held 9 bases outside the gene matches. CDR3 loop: CASSPGTGGSRETQYF. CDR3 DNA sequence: TGCGCCAGCAGCCCTGGGACAGGGGGCTCGAGGGAGACCCAGTACTTC.

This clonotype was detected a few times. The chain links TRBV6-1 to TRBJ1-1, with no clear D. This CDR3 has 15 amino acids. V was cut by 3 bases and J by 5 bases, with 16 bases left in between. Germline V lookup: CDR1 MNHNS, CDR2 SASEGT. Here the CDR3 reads CASSELGNLRTEAFF. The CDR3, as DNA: TGTGCCAGCAGTGAGTTGGGCAACCTCCGGACTGAAGCTTTCTTT.

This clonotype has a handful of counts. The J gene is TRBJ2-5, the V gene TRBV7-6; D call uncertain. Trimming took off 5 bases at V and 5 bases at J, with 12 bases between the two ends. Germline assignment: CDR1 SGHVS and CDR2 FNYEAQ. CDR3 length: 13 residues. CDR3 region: CASSAQRRETQYF. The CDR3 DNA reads TGTGCCAGCAGCGCACAGCGAAGGGAGACCCAGTACTTC.

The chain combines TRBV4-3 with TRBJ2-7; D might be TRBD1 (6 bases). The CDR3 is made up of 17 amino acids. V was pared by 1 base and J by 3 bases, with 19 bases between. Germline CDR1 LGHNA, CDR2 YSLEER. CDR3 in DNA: TGCGCCAGCAGCCAAGGCCCAGGGCAGAGGGGGAACTACGAGCAGTACTTC. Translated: CASSQGPGQRGNYEQYF.

CDR3 DNA: TGCGCCAGCAGCCACGACATCGGGGCCTTTGAGCAGTACGTC. Translation gives CASSHDIGAFEQYV. The gene calls are TRBV4-1 and TRBJ2-7; D tentatively reads TRBD1 or TRBD2 (5 bases each). This CDR3 spans 14 amino acids. In germline, CDR1 is MGHRA, CDR2 YSYEKL. Trimming took off 3 bases at V and 7 bases at J, with 16 bases between the two ends.

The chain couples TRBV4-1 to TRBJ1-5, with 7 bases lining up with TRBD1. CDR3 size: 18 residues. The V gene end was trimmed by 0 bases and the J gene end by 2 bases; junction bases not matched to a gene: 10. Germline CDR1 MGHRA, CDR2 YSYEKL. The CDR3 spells CASSQDGQALSGNQPQHF. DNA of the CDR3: TGCGCCAGCAGCCAAGATGGACAGGCTCTATCGGGCAATCAGCCCCAGCATTTT.

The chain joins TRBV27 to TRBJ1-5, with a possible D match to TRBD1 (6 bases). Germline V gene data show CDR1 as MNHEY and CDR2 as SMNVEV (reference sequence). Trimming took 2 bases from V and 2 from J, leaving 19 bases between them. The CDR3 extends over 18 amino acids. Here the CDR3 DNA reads TGTGCCAGCAGTTTAATAGGGCCAGGAGCAGGGGGCAATCAGCCCCAGCATTTT. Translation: CASSLIGPGAGGNQPQHF.

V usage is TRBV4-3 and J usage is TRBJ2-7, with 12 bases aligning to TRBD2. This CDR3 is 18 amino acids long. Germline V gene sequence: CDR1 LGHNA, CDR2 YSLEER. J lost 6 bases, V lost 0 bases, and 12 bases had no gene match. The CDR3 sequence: CASSQDPPSGGGLGEQYF. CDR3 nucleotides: TGCGCCAGCAGCCAAGATCCGCCTAGCGGGGGGGGCCTCGGCGAGCAGTACTTC.

CDR3 DNA: TGCAGCGTTGAAGGGAGACAGGACTCCTACGAGCAGTACTTC. Protein: CSVEGRQDSYEQYF. This chain joins TRBV29-1 and TRBJ2-7; D might be TRBD1 (6 bases). V was pared by 1 base and J by 0 bases, with 10 bases between. The V gene's germline CDR1 is SQVTM and CDR2 ANQGSEA. CDR3 length equals 14 residues.

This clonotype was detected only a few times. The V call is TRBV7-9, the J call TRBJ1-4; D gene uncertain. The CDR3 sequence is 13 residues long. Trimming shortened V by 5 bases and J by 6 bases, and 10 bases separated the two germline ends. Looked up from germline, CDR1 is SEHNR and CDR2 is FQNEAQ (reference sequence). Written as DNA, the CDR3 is TGTGCCAGCAGCCCCCCGCTTCATGAAAAACTGTTTTTT. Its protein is CASSPPLHEKLFF.

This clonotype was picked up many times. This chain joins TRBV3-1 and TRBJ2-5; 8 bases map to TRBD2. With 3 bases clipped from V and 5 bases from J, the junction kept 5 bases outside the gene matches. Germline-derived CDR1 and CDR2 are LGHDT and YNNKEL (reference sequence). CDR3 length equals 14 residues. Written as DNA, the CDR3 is TGTGCCAGCAGCCAGGCGACTAGCGTCGAGACCCAGTACTTC. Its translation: CASSQATSVETQYF.

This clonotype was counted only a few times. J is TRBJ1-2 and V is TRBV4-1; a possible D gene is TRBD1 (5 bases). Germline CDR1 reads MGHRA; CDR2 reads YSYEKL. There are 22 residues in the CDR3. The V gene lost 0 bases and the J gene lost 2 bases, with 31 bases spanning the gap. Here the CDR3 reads CASSQERGLLGNTWAPNYGYTF. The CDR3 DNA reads TGCGCCAGCAGCCAAGAGCGGGGCCTGTTGGGTAACACATGGGCCCCCAACTATGGCTACACCTTC.

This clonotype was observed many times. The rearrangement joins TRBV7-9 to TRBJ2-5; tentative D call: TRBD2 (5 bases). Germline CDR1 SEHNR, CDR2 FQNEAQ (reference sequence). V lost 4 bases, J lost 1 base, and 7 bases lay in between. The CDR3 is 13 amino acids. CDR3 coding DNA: TGTGCCAGCAGCTCCCGGGGCCAAGAGACCCAGTACTTC. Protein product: CASSSRGQETQYF. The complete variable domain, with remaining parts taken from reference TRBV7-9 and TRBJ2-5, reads DTGVSQNPRHKITKRGQNVTFRCDPISEHNRLYWYRQTLGQGPEFLTYFQNEAQLEKSRLLSDRFSAERPKGSFSTLEIQRTEQGDSAMYLCASSSRGQETQYFGPGTRLLVL.

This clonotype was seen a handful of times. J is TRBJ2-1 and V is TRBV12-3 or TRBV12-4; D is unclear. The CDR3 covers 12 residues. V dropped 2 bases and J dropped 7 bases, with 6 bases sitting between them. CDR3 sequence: CASSLQINEQFF. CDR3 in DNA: TGTGCCAGCAGTTTACAGATAAATGAGCAGTTCTTC.